This paragraph covers one T cell receptor beta chain sequence. The antigen remains unidentified. This entry is derived from a study of T cells in localized non-small cell lung cancer. Study conclusions and caveats: Researchers found a median around 50 of the top 100 tumor clones in adjacent lung. The study found T cell clonality highest in uninvolved adjacent lung, above tumor.

V was trimmed by 0 bases and J by 4 bases, leaving 13 bases between them. This CDR3 is 16 amino acids long. Germline values: CDR1 ENHRY, CDR2 SYGVKD. The data were produced by immunoSEQ multiplex PCR, yet TCRdb's version contains in-frame clones alone and is incomplete. The sample carries approximately 54,000 clones, about 83% recorded once. This sequence originates from a female donor aged 60 or older with stage II squamous cell lung carcinoma. The chain is built from TRBV10-3 and TRBJ1-5; TRBD1 might be the D (5 bases). The sample here was peripheral blood, taken before any cancer treatment. DNA of the CDR3: TGTGCCATCAGTGAGTCGGGGGGACGACAAAATCAGCCCCAGCATTTT. This encodes CAISESGGRQNQPQHF.